A single sample gave rise to the 8 T cell receptor beta chains below, sequenced in a study of blood T cells in healthy people across ages (dated by TCRdb to between 2015 and 2016). Library generation was performed with 5' RACE. TCRdb shows the sequencer as Illumina HiSeq 2500. A second about 7 to 11 cycle PCR used a sample-barcoded 5' primer and a J-beta primer mix. TCRdb passed the public sequencing reads through fastp at Q25 and MiXCR, retaining productive beta sequences. Rows with a matching CDR3 protein are joined into one entry that keeps the most common DNA and genes. The sample table lists over a million distinct CDR3 sequences, under 45% of them with a count of one. The top ten hold about 20% of the sample. Sample: blood. Source of these receptors: a woman aged 55-75 years in good health.

The V and J genes are TRBV9 and TRBJ2-5, with a possible D match to TRBD2 (6 bases). The germline V gene encodes CDR1 SGDLS and CDR2 YYNGEE. The CDR3 totals 13 residues. V was cut by 2 bases and J by 11 bases, with 16 bases left in between. The CDR3 DNA follows: TGTGCCAGCAGCGTGGGACTTCGGAATGAGCAGTACTTC. Residues: CASSVGLRNEQYF.

This clonotype was seen a few times. This chain joins TRBV6-6 and TRBJ2-7; D unclear. CDR1 and CDR2 from the germline V gene are MNHNY and SVGAGI (reference sequence). The ends were cut back, 1 base at V and 2 bases at J, with 9 bases in the middle. The CDR3 covers 14 residues. CDR3 protein: CASSYFPNTYEQYF. The CDR3 coding sequence is TGTGCCAGCAGTTACTTCCCGAACACCTACGAGCAGTACTTC.

In this sample, this clonotype turned up once. CDR3 DNA sequence: TGTGCCTGGAGGCCCTCAGTGAATGAAAAACTGTTTTTT. It translates to CAWRPSVNEKLFF. The V call is TRBV30, the J call TRBJ1-4; D unresolved. CDR1 and CDR2 from the germline V gene are GTSNPN and SVGIG (reference sequence). The CDR3 length is 13 residues. V lost 3 bases, J lost 5 bases, and 10 bases lay in between.

This clonotype has more than one count but fewer than ten. CDR3 amino acids: CASRTGSWNTEAFF. The CDR3 nucleotides are TGTGCCAGCAGGACAGGGTCTTGGAACACTGAAGCTTTCTTT. This chain uses TRBV12-3 or TRBV12-4 with TRBJ1-1; 7 positions match TRBD1. Trimming took 6 bases from V and 1 from J; bases not matched to a gene: 5. CDR3 size: 14 residues.

This clonotype has just a few counts. The chain combines TRBV9 with TRBJ2-1, with D possibly TRBD1 on 5 matching bases. The CDR3 length is 19 residues. Between the trimmed V and J ends, which lost 0 bases and 0 bases, there was a span of 19 bases. Germline assignment: CDR1 SGDLS and CDR2 YYNGEE. The CDR3 region is CASSVGYVTALSSYNEQFF. CDR3 DNA: TGTGCCAGCAGCGTAGGTTATGTGACAGCTTTGAGCTCCTACAATGAGCAGTTCTTC.

This clonotype was detected a few times. The genes are TRBV7-9 and TRBJ2-7; 7 nucleotides agree with TRBD1. With the DNA end fitting TRBJ2-5 better, the J assignment may be wrong. The CDR3 is 14 amino acids. Germline CDR1 and CDR2: SEHNR and FQNEAQ (reference sequence). The CDR3 reads CASSSQGQQETQYF. CDR3 coding DNA: TGTGCCAGCAGCTCACAGGGGCAGCAGGAGACCCAGTACTTC.

This clonotype showed up just a few times. V is TRBV6-1 and J is TRBJ2-3; no clear D gene. The V end lost 0 bases, the J end lost 7 bases, and 8 bases lay between the germline ends. The CDR3 has 13 amino acids. In germline, CDR1 is MNHNS, CDR2 SASEGT. The CDR3 sequence is CASSEATRNTQYF. As DNA, the CDR3 is TGTGCCAGCAGTGAAGCGACCCGCAATACGCAGTATTTT.

This clonotype was found a few times. The rearrangement joins TRBV7-6 to TRBJ2-1; 7 nucleotides line up with TRBD1. Per the germline V gene, CDR1 is SGHVS and CDR2 is FNYEAQ. The V and J ends lost 3 bases and 3 bases, in that order; junction bases with no gene match: 2. CDR3 length: 14 amino acids. CDR3 coding DNA: TGTGCCAGCAGCTTCAGACAGGGCTACAATGAGCAGTTCTTC. Amino acids: CASSFRQGYNEQFF.